These 27 T cell receptor beta chains were sequenced from one sample in a study of blood T cell repertoires in COVID-19. Repertoires were generated with immunoSEQ multiplex PCR, while TCRdb's copy carries only in-frame clones and drops some. The repertoire holds fewer than 250,000 clones, with 80% to 90% as singletons. The specimen was peripheral blood. The receptor set was obtained from a man aged 45-60 years with acute or convalescent COVID-19.

This clone was recorded once. The chain employs TRBV4-1 and TRBJ1-5; D is ambiguous. The CDR3 loop spans 15 amino acids. Germline V gives CDR1 MGHRA, CDR2 YSYEKL. Trimming took 4 bases from V and 0 from J, leaving 10 bases between them. The CDR3 DNA reads as TGCGCCAGCAGCCGGGAGCATTATAGCAATCAGCCCCAGCATTTT. It encodes CASSREHYSNQPQHF.

The rearrangement uses TRBV28 and TRBJ2-7; 7 nucleotides line up with TRBD2. This CDR3 comprises 17 residues. Germline CDR1 is MDHEN and CDR2 is SYDVKM. With V trimmed by 7 bases and J by 1 base, 16 bases remained unmatched. In nucleotides, the CDR3 is TGTGCCAGCACCCTTTATGGCATCACGGGGGGTTCCTACGAGCAGTACTTC. Its translation is CASTLYGITGGSYEQYF. The complete variable domain, with remaining parts taken from reference TRBV28 and TRBJ2-7, reads DVKVTQSSRYLVKRTGEKVFLECVQDMDHENMFWYRQDPGLGLRLIYFSYDVKMKEKGDIPEGYSVSREKKERFSLILESASTNQTSMYLCASTLYGITGGSYEQYFGPGTRLTVT.

This clone was counted a few times. This chain links TRBV12-3 or TRBV12-4 with TRBJ1-1, with no clear D. Trimming took off 1 base at V and 8 bases at J, with 8 bases between the two ends. CDR3 length equals 12 residues. The CDR3 sequence is CASSLGYGEAFF. CDR3 sequence (DNA): TGTGCCAGCAGTTTAGGATACGGGGAAGCTTTCTTT.

DNA for the CDR3: TGTGCCATAAGAGAAGGGGCAGGGGGCTTGGTAGATACGCAGTATTTT. The encoded protein is CAIREGAGGLVDTQYF. The chain combines TRBV10-3 with TRBJ2-3, with TRBD1 matching 8 bases. V lost 9 bases, J lost 5 bases, and 16 bases stayed unmatched. The CDR3 is made up of 16 amino acids. Germline V gene sequence: CDR1 ENHRY, CDR2 SYGVKD.

The CDR3 sequence is CASSFLGARTGELFF. The CDR3 DNA follows: TGCGCCAGCAGCTTCCTGGGGGCCCGCACCGGGGAGCTGTTTTTT. The J gene is TRBJ2-2, the V gene TRBV5-1; D might be TRBD1 (6 bases). Germline V gene sequence: CDR1 SGHRS, CDR2 YFSETQ. This CDR3 has 15 amino acids. Trimming removed 2 bases at V and 4 bases at J, with 12 bases between.

The chain joins TRBV7-8 to TRBJ2-2; 14 bases match TRBD2. Germline V gene lookup returns CDR1 SGHVS and CDR2 FQNEAQ. Trimming took 3 bases from V and 3 from J; bases not matched to a gene: 6. The CDR3 spans 18 residues. The CDR3 here is CASSFSPGLAGDTGELFF. As DNA, the CDR3 is TGTGCCAGCAGCTTTTCACCGGGACTAGCGGGAGACACCGGGGAGCTGTTTTTT.

The chain couples TRBV19 to TRBJ1-4; D remains unclear. CDR1 is LNHDA and CDR2 is SQIVND in the germline V gene (reference sequence). The CDR3 is 14 residues long. The V and J ends lost 4 bases and 5 bases respectively, with 11 bases between them. In DNA form, the CDR3 reads TGTGCCAGTAGTACCGGCGGGTTGAATGAAAAACTGTTTTTT. Residues: CASSTGGLNEKLFF.

This clone was counted a few times. The chain combines TRBV4-1 with TRBJ1-3; D gene unclear. Trimming took 3 bases from V and 5 from J, leaving 17 bases between them. This CDR3 has 16 amino acids. The germline CDR1 and CDR2 sequences are MGHRA and YSYEKL. In DNA form, the CDR3 reads TGCGCCAGCAGCCACGCGACCCCAGGTTGGCGAAACACCATATATTTT. Its protein product is CASSHATPGWRNTIYF.

This chain joins TRBV21-1 and TRBJ2-1; TRBD2, the table's D call, lacks a check against the DNA. TRBV21-1 is a recognized pseudogene. This CDR3 spans 16 amino acids. As DNA, the CDR3 is TGTGCCAGCCACCCTGACGGGGCTAGGAGGGCCGTTGAGCAGTTCTTC. Amino acids: CASHPDGARRAVEQFF.

This chain connects TRBV2 to TRBJ1-2; D is unresolved. The CDR3 runs 12 residues. Germline values: CDR1 SNHLY, CDR2 FYNNEI. V was cut by 7 bases and J by 6 bases, with 12 bases left in between. The CDR3 sequence is CASKFSSNGYTF. The CDR3 DNA sequence: TGTGCCAGCAAGTTTAGCTCCAATGGCTACACCTTC.

The rearrangement joins TRBV9 to TRBJ1-3, with unresolved D. From germline, CDR1 is SGDLS and CDR2 YYNGEE. The CDR3 spans 13 residues. Trimming removed 0 bases from V and 9 bases from J, with 10 bases in between. The CDR3 region is CASSVGASGTIYF. CDR3 in DNA: TGTGCCAGCAGCGTAGGGGCCAGCGGCACCATATATTTT.

The V call is TRBV28, the J call TRBJ1-4, with a possible D match to TRBD1 (6 bases). The germline V gene has CDR1 MDHEN and CDR2 SYDVKM. This CDR3 region has 14 residues. The ends were cut back, 10 bases at V and 10 bases at J, with 22 bases in the middle. The DNA of the CDR3 is TGTGCCACCCAACTAACAGGGATGATTGCAAAACTGTTTTTT. Its translation: CATQLTGMIAKLFF.

The rearrangement uses TRBV29-1 and TRBJ2-7; 8 bases line up with TRBD1. Germline lookup yields CDR1 SQVTM and CDR2 ANQGSEA. The CDR3 has 13 amino acids. The V and J ends lost 6 bases and 0 bases, in that order; junction bases with no gene match: 4. The CDR3 coding sequence is TGCAGCGTGCTGACAGGGGACTCCTACGAGCAGTACTTC. It is translated as CSVLTGDSYEQYF.

The V gene is TRBV7-6, the J gene TRBJ1-1; D unresolved. The CDR3 is 12 amino acids. V lost 1 base and J 8 bases, leaving 8 bases between the germline ends. CDR1 is SGHVS and CDR2 is FNYEAQ in the germline V gene. The CDR3 DNA sequence: TGTGCCAGCAGCTTAGTAGCGGGGGAAGCTTTCTTT. Translation: CASSLVAGEAFF.

The chain recombines TRBV5-1 with TRBJ1-1; D is unresolved. V lost 0 bases to trimming and J lost 1 base, with 7 bases between them. The germline V gene has CDR1 SGHRS and CDR2 YFSETQ. This CDR3 comprises 14 residues. CDR3 protein: CASSLGGSNTEAFF. The CDR3, as DNA: TGCGCCAGCAGCTTGGGAGGTTCGAACACTGAAGCTTTCTTT. Complete variable domain (other parts from reference TRBV5-1 and TRBJ1-1): KAGVTQTPRYLIKTRGQQVTLSCSPISGHRSVSWYQQTPGQGLQFLFEYFSETQRNKGNFPGRFSGRQFSNSRSEMNVSTLELGDSALYLCASSLGGSNTEAFFGQGTRLTVV.

Note on this clone: Other DNA sequences from this sample encode an identical CDR3 as well. The genes are TRBV9 and TRBJ2-3; 9 bases are shared with TRBD1. The trim removed 0 bases at V and 1 base at J, leaving 3 bases unmatched. Germline CDR1 reads SGDLS; CDR2 reads YYNGEE. The CDR3 runs to 16 residues. CDR3 sequence reads: CASSVETGGGTDTQYF. CDR3 DNA sequence: TGTGCCAGCAGCGTAGAGACAGGGGGTGGCACAGATACGCAGTATTTT.

The V and J genes are TRBV11-2 and TRBJ1-2; D perhaps matches TRBD1 (5 bases). This CDR3 comprises 15 residues. CDR1 is SGHAT and CDR2 is FQNNGV in the germline V gene. Trimming cost V 4 bases and J 2 bases, with 14 bases left between them. The CDR3 DNA is TGTGCCAGCAGCTCCAACGGGGGGGGGAACTATGGCTACACCTTC. As protein: CASSSNGGGNYGYTF.

V gene TRBV28 combines with J gene TRBJ2-5; D is ambiguous. CDR1 MDHEN and CDR2 SYDVKM come from the germline V gene. The ends were cut back, 7 bases at V and 5 bases at J, with 14 bases in the middle. The CDR3 consists of 13 residues. The CDR3 here is CASTNPVRETQYF. The CDR3 coding sequence is TGTGCCAGCACCAATCCGGTCCGGGAGACCCAGTACTTC. Based on the CDR3 plus reference TRBV28 and TRBJ2-5, the full variable domain is DVKVTQSSRYLVKRTGEKVFLECVQDMDHENMFWYRQDPGLGLRLIYFSYDVKMKEKGDIPEGYSVSREKKERFSLILESASTNQTSMYLCASTNPVRETQYFGPGTRLLVL.

The V call is TRBV2, the J call TRBJ1-1; D is unresolved. The germline gives CDR1 SNHLY, CDR2 FYNNEI. The CDR3 consists of 13 residues. Trimming took 7 bases from V and 10 from J, leaving 19 bases between them. The CDR3: CASNLIEGLGAFF. The CDR3 region has the DNA TGTGCCAGCAATCTGATTGAGGGCCTGGGAGCTTTCTTT.

The rearrangement joins TRBV25-1 to TRBJ1-3; a possible D gene is TRBD1 (5 bases). V shed 1 base and J shed 7 bases, with 17 bases lying between them. The CDR3 totals 16 residues. The germline V gene encodes CDR1 MGHDK and CDR2 SYGVNS. In nucleotides, the CDR3 is TGTGCCAGCAGTGAATTACTGAGACCGGAGGGGAACACCATATATTTT. This translates into CASSELLRPEGNTIYF.

Turning to this clone: The CDR3 carries no conserved terminal phenylalanine or tryptophan, so it likely arises from a read error. The DNA is left out, because the CDR3 cannot be placed on it with certainty; the CDR3 is given as TCRdb lists it. The chain employs TRBV27 and TRBJ1-1. Termini included, the CDR3 measures 9 amino acids. Germline V gives CDR1 MNHEY, CDR2 SMNVEV (reference sequence). CDR3 loop: CASSLSRTV.

V usage is TRBV29-1 and J usage is TRBJ2-1; 10 nucleotides match TRBD1. The CDR3 extends over 15 amino acids. J was trimmed by 5 bases and V by 6 bases; bases with no gene match: 10. Germline V gene sequence: CDR1 SQVTM, CDR2 ANQGSEA. The CDR3 spells CSVKPRTGGNNEQFF. CDR3 DNA sequence: TGCAGCGTGAAGCCCCGGACAGGGGGGAACAATGAGCAGTTCTTC.

V usage is TRBV25-1 and J usage is TRBJ1-4; possibly TRBD1 for D (5 bases). V lost 5 bases and J lost 5, with 15 bases in between. This CDR3 contains 15 residues. Germline values: CDR1 MGHDK, CDR2 SYGVNS. The CDR3 spells CASSNPVGENEKLFF. DNA of the CDR3: TGTGCCAGCAGTAACCCGGTAGGGGAAAATGAAAAACTGTTTTTT.

The chain employs TRBV30 and TRBJ1-5, with a weak D call TRBD1 (6 bases). This CDR3 contains 16 residues. V was trimmed by 1 base and J by 0 bases, leaving 13 bases between them. Germline CDR1 GTSNPN, CDR2 SVGIG (reference sequence). The CDR3 protein is CAWSAPGAYSNQPQHF. As DNA, the CDR3 is TGTGCCTGGAGTGCACCAGGGGCCTATAGCAATCAGCCCCAGCATTTT.

The chain combines TRBV28 with TRBJ2-2, with D maybe TRBD2 (5 bases). Germline loops: CDR1 MDHEN, CDR2 SYDVKM. The CDR3 totals 15 residues. Trimming pared 6 bases from V and 1 base from J, leaving 12 bases between. CDR3 loop: CASRGGLLNTGELFF. CDR3 DNA: TGTGCCAGCAGAGGCGGACTTTTGAACACCGGGGAGCTGTTTTTT.

The V and J genes are TRBV11-2 and TRBJ1-2, with D perhaps TRBD1 (5 bases). The CDR3 totals 15 residues. Germline lookup yields CDR1 SGHAT and CDR2 FQNNGV. V gave up 5 bases and J gave up 4 bases, with 17 bases separating them. CDR3 in amino acids: CASSAQAGLIYGYTF. In DNA, the CDR3 is TGTGCCAGCAGCGCCCAGGCGGGGCTGATCTATGGCTACACCTTC.

This clone was detected a few times. The chain is built from TRBV5-1 and TRBJ2-6; 8 nucleotides line up with TRBD1. J gave up 1 base and V 5 bases, and 14 bases lay outside the gene matches. The CDR3 totals 19 residues. Per germline, CDR1 SGHRS and CDR2 YFSETQ. CDR3 sequence (DNA): TGCGCCAGCAGTCCCCAGGGGGCCTTCTATGGGTCTGGGGCCAACGTCCTGACTTTC. This sequence encodes CASSPQGAFYGSGANVLTF.